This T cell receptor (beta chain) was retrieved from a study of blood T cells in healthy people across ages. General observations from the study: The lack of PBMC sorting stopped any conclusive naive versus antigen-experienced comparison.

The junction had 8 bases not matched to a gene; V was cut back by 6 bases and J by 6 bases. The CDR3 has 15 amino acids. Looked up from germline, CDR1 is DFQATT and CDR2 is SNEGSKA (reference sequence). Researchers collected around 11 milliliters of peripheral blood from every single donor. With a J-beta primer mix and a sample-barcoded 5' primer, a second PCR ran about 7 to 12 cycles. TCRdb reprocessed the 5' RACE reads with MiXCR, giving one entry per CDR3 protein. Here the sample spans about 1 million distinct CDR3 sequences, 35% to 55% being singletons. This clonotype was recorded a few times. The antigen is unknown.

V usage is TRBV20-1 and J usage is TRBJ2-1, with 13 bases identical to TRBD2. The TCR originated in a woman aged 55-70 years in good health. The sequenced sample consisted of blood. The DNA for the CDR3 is TGCAGTGCCACCGGACTAGCGGGAGACGGCAATGAGCAGTTCTTC. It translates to CSATGLAGDGNEQFF.